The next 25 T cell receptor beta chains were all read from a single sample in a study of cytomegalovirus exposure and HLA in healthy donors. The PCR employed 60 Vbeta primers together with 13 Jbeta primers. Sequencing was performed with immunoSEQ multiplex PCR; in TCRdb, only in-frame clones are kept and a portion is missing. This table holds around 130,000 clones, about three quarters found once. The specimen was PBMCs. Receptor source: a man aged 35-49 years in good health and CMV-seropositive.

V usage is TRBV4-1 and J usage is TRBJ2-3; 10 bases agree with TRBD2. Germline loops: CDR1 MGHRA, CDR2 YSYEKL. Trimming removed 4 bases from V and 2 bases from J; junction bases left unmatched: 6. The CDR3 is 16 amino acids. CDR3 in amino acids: CASSLGLAAVTDTQYF. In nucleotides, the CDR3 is TGCGCCAGCAGCCTAGGACTAGCGGCGGTCACAGATACGCAGTATTTT.

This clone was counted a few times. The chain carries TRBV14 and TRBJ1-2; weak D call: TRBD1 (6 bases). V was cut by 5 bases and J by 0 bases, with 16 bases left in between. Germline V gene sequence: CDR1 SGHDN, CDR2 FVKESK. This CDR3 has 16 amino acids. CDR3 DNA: TGTGCCAGCAGCTTAAGGGGGTCCACCGCTAACTATGGCTACACCTTC. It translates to CASSLRGSTANYGYTF.

The CDR3 DNA follows: TGCGCCAGCAGCTTGGGGGCCTCCGGGGAGCTGTTTTTT. Protein: CASSLGASGELFF. This rearrangement joins TRBV5-1 to TRBJ2-2, with unresolved D. This CDR3 has 13 amino acids. Trimming left V 0 bases short and J 6 bases short, with 6 bases between. Germline values: CDR1 SGHRS, CDR2 YFSETQ.

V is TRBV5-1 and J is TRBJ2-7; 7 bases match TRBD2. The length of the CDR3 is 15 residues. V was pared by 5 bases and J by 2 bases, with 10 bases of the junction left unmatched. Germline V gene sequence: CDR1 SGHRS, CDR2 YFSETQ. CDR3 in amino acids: CASSLSGDSTYEQYF. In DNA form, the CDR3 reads TGCGCCAGCAGTCTAAGCGGGGACTCTACCTACGAGCAGTACTTC. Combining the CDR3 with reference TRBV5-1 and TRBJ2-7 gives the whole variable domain KAGVTQTPRYLIKTRGQQVTLSCSPISGHRSVSWYQQTPGQGLQFLFEYFSETQRNKGNFPGRFSGRQFSNSRSEMNVSTLELGDSALYLCASSLSGDSTYEQYFGPGTRLTVT.

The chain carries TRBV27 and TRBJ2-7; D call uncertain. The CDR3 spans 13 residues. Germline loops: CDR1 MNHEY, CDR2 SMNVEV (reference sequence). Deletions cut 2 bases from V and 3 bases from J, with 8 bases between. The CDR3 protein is CASSLRHLYEQYF. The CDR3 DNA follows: TGTGCCAGCAGTTTACGACATCTCTACGAGCAGTACTTC.

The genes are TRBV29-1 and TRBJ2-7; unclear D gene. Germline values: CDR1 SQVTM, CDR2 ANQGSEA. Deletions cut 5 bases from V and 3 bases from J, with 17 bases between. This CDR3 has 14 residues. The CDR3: CSVPLETSGYEQYF. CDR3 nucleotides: TGCAGCGTTCCCCTAGAAACAAGTGGCTACGAGCAGTACTTC.

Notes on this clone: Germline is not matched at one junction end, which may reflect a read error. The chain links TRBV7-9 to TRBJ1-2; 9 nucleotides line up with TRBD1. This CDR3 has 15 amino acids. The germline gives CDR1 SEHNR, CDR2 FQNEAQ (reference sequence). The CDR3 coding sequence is TGTTCCAGCAGCTACCTGGACAGGGGTCTCTATGGCTACACCTTC. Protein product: CSSSYLDRGLYGYTF.

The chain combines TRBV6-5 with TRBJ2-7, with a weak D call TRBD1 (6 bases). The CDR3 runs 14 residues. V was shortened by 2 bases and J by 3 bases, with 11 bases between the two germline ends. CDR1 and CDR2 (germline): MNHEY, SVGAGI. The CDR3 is CASSYQGTGYEQYF. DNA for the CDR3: TGTGCCAGCAGTTACCAGGGGACGGGCTACGAGCAGTACTTC.

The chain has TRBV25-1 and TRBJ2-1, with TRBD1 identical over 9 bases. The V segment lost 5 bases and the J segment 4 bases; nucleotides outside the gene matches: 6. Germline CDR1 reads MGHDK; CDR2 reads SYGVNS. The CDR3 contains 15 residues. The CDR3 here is CASSSRDRAYNEQFF. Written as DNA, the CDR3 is TGTGCCAGCAGTAGCCGGGACAGGGCTTACAATGAGCAGTTCTTC. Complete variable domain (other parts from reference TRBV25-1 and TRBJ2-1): EADIYQTPRYLVIGTGKKITLECSQTMGHDKMYWYQQDPGMELHLIHYSYGVNSTEKGDLSSESTVSRIRTEHFPLTLESARPSHTSQYLCASSSRDRAYNEQFFGPGTRLTVL.

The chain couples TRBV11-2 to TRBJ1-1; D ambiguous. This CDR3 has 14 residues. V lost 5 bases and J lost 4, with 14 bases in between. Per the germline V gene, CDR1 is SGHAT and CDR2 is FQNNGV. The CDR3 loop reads CASSPPGRVTEAFF. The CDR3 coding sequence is TGTGCCAGCAGCCCCCCCGGCCGGGTCACTGAAGCTTTCTTT. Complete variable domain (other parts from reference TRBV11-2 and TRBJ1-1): EAGVAQSPRYKIIEKRQSVAFWCNPISGHATLYWYQQILGQGPKLLIQFQNNGVVDDSQLPKDRFSAERLKGVDSTLKIQPAKLEDSAVYLCASSPPGRVTEAFFGQGTRLTVV.

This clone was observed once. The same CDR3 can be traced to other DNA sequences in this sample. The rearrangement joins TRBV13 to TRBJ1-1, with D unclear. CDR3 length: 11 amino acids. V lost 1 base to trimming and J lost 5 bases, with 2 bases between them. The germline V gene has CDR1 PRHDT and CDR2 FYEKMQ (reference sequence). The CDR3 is CASSLVTEAFF. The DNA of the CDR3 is TGTGCCAGCAGCTTAGTAACTGAAGCTTTCTTT.

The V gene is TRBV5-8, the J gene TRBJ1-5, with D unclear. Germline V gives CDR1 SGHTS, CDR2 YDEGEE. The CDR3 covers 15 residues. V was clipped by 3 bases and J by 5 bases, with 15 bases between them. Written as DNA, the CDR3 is TGTGCCAGCAGCTCGACATTAGATAGTCATCAGCCCCAGCATTTT. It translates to CASSSTLDSHQPQHF.

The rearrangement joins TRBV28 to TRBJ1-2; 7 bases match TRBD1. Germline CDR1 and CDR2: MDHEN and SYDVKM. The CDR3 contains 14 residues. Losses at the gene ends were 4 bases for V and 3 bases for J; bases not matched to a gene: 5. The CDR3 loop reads CASSYFRGDYGYTF. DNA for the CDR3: TGTGCCAGCAGTTATTTCAGGGGGGACTATGGCTACACCTTC.

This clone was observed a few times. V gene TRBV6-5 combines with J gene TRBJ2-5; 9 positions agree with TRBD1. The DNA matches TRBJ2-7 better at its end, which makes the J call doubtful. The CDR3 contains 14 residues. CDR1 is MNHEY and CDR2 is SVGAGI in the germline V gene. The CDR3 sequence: CASGKQGAGYEQYF. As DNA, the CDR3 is TGTGCCAGCGGAAAACAGGGGGCAGGGTACGAGCAGTACTTC.

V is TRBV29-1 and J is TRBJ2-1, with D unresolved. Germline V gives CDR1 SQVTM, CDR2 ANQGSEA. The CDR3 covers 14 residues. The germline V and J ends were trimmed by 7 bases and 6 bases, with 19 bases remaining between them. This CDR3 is CSAKSNTPFNEQFF. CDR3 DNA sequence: TGCAGCGCCAAGTCCAACACCCCATTCAATGAGCAGTTCTTC.

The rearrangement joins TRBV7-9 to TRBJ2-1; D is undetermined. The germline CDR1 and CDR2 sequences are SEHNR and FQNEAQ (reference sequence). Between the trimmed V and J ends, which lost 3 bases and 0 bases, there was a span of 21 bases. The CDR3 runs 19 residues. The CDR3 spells CASSFPRSSEKSSYNEQFF. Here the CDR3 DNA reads TGTGCCAGCAGCTTCCCAAGGAGCTCCGAAAAGAGCTCCTACAATGAGCAGTTCTTC.

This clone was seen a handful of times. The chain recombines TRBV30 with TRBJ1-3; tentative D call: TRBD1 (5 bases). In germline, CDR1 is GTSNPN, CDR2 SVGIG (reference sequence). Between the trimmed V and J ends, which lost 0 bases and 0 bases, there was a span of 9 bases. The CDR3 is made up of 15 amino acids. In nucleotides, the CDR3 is TGTGCCTGGAGTGTTGGGACTCTCTCTGGAAACACCATATATTTT. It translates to CAWSVGTLSGNTIYF.

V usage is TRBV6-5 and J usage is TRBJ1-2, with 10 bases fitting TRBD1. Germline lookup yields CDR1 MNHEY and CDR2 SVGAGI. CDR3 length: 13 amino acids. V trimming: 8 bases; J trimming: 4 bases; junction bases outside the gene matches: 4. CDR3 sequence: CASSTGGVYGYTF. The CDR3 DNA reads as TGTGCCAGCTCGACAGGGGGCGTCTATGGCTACACCTTC.

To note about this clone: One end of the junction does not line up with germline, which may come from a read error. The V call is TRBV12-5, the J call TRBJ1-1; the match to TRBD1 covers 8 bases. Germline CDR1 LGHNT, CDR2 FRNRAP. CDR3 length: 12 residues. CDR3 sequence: CASGSGTGSALF. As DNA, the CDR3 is TGTGCTAGTGGTTCGGGGACAGGTAGTGCTCTCTTT.

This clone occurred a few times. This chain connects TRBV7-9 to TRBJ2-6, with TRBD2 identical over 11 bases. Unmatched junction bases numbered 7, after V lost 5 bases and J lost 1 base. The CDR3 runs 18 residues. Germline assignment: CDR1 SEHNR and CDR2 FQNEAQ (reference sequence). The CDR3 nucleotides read TGTGCCAGCAGCCGGCTACTAGCGGGAGTATCTGGGGCCAACGTCCTGACTTTC. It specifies CASSRLLAGVSGANVLTF.

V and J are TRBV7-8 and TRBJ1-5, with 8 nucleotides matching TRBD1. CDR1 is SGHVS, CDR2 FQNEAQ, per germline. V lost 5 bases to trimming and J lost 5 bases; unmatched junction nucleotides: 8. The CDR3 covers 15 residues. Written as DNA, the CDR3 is TGTGCCAGCAGCGGCGGACAGGGAGGGGATCAGCCCCAGCATTTT. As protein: CASSGGQGGDQPQHF. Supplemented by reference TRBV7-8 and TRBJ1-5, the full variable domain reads GAGVSQSPRYKVAKRGQDVALRCDPISGHVSLFWYQQALGQGPEFLTYFQNEAQLDKSGLPSDRFFAERPEGSVSTLKIQRTQQEDSAVYLCASSGGQGGDQPQHFGDGTRLSIL.

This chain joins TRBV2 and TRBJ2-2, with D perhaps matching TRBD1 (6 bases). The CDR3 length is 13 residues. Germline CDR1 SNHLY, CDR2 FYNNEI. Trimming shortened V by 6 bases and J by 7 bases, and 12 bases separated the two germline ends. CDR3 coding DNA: TGTGCCAGCAGCACGACAGGACTCGGGGAGCTGTTTTTT. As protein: CASSTTGLGELFF.

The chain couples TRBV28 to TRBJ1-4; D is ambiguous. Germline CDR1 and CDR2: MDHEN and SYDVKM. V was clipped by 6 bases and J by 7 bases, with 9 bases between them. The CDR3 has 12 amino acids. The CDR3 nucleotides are TGTGCCAGCAGCATCGGAGCTGAAAAACTGTTTTTT. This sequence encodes CASSIGAEKLFF.

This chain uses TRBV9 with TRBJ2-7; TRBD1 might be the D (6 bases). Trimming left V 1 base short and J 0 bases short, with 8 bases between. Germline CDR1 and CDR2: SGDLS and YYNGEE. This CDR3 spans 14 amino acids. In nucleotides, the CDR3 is TGTGCCAGCAGCGTACGGACAGACTCCTACGAGCAGTACTTC. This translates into CASSVRTDSYEQYF.

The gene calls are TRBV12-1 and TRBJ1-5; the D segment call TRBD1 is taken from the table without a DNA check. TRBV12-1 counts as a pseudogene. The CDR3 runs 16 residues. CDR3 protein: CASSFAPTETNQPQHF. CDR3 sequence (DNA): TGTGCCAGCAGCTTTGCACCCACAGAGACCAATCAGCCCCAGCATTTT.